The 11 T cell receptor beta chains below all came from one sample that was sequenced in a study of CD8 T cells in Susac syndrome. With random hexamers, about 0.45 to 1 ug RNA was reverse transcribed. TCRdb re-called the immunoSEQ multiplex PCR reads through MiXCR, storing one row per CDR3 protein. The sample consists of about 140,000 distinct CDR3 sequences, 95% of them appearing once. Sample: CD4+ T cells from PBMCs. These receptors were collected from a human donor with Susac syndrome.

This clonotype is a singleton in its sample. The CDR3 DNA is TGCAGCGTTGAAGATCCAGGGGGGGGCTATGGCTACACCTTC. It translates to CSVEDPGGGYGYTF. The chain employs TRBV29-1 and TRBJ1-2; 7 nucleotides line up with TRBD1. CDR1 and CDR2 (germline): SQVTM, ANQGSEA. V trimming: 0 bases; J trimming: 4 bases; junction bases outside the gene matches: 5. This CDR3 contains 14 residues.

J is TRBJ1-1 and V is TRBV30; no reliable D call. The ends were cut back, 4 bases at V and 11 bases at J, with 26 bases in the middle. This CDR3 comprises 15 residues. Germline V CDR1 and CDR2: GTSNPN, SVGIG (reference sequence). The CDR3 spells CAWNKRNRPLRRAFF. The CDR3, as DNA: TGTGCCTGGAACAAAAGGAACAGACCATTACGGCGGGCTTTCTTT.

The CDR3 DNA is TGTGCCACCGCATACCCATTAGGGGGCTATAGCAATCAGCCCCAGCATTTT. Translating gives CATAYPLGGYSNQPQHF. The V call is TRBV15, the J call TRBJ1-5; 7 positions agree with TRBD1. Germline V gene sequence: CDR1 LNHNV, CDR2 YYDKDF (reference sequence). The CDR3 sequence is 17 residues long. Trimming took 8 bases from V and 0 from J; bases not matched to a gene: 13.

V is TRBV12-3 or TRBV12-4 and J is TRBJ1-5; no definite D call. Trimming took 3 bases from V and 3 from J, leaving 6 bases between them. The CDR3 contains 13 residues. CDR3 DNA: TGTGCCAGCAGTTTGTCCGACAATCAGCCCCAGCATTTT. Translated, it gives CASSLSDNQPQHF.

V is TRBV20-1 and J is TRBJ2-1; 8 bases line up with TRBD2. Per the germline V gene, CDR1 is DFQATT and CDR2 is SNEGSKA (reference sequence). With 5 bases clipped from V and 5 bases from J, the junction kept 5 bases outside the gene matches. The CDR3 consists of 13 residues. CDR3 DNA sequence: TGCAGTGCTGTAGCGGGAATGAACAATGAGCAGTTCTTC. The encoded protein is CSAVAGMNNEQFF.

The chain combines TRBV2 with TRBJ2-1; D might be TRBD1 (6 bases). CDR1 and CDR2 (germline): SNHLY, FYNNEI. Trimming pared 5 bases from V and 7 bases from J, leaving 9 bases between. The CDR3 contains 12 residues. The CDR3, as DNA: TGTGCCAGCAGTCTACAGGGTAATGAGCAGTTCTTC. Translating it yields CASSLQGNEQFF.

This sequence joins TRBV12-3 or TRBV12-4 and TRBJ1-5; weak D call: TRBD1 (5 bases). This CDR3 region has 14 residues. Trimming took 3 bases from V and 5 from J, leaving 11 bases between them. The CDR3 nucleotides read TGTGCCAGCAGTTTGACAGTGGGGGATCAGCCCCAGCATTTT. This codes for CASSLTVGDQPQHF.

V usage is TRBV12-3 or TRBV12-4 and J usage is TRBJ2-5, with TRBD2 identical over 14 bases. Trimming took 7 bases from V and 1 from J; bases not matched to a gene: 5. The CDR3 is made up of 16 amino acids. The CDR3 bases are TGTGCCAGCACCGCCGGACTAGCGGGAGGCCAAGAGACCCAGTACTTC. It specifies CASTAGLAGGQETQYF.

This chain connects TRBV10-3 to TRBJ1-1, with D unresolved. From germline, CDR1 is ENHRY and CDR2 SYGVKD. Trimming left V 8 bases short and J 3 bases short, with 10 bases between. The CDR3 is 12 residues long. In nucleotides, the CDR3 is TGTGCCATCTCGGACGGAGACACTGAAGCTTTCTTT. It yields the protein CAISDGDTEAFF.

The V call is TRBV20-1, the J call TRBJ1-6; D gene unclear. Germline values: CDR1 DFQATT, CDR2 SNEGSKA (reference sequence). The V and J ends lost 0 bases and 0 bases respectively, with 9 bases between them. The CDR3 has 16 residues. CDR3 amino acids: CSARDFGSSYNSPLHF. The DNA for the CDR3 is TGCAGTGCTAGAGATTTCGGCAGCTCCTATAATTCACCCCTCCACTTT.

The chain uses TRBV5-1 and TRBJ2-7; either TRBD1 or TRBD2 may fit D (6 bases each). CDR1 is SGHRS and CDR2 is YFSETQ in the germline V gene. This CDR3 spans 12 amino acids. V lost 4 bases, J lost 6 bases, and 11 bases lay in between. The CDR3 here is CASSNKGGEQYF. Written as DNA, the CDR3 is TGCGCCAGCAGCAATAAGGGGGGCGAGCAGTACTTC. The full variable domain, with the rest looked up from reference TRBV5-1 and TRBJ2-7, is KAGVTQTPRYLIKTRGQQVTLSCSPISGHRSVSWYQQTPGQGLQFLFEYFSETQRNKGNFPGRFSGRQFSNSRSEMNVSTLELGDSALYLCASSNKGGEQYFGPGTRLTVT.